The source of this T cell receptor (beta chain) is a study of cytomegalovirus exposure and HLA in healthy donors. Study in general: From about 200 million T cells, an earlier analysis saw 120 million or so unique TCR beta sequences.

Study results and limitations: A prior analysis recorded that most TCR beta V segments were productive about 90% or about 30% of the time. Most TCR sequences proved rare, with some public TCRs found in many donors.

With 60 Vbeta and 13 Jbeta primers, the PCR was carried out. The repertoire was sequenced with immunoSEQ multiplex PCR; TCRdb's copy has only in-frame clones and lacks some. Of about 110,000 clones in the sample, roughly four fifths were seen once. As regards this clone: What it binds is not known.

V lost 1 base to trimming and J lost 4 bases; unmatched junction nucleotides: 10. The CDR3 is made up of 16 amino acids. Germline V gives CDR1 LGHNA, CDR2 YNFKEQ. The sample comprised PBMCs. This TCR was recovered from a man aged 50-59 years in good health and CMV-seronegative. The chain is built from TRBV4-2 and TRBJ2-7, with TRBD1 matching 7 bases. CDR3 region: CASSQGDSAFRYEQYF. CDR3 bases: TGTGCCAGCAGCCAAGGGGACAGCGCTTTCCGGTACGAGCAGTACTTC.